The clone carrying this T cell receptor beta chain was recorded at least ten times. This sample was taken from a study of early T cells in non-severe SARS-CoV-2 infection. TCRdb called the 5' RACE reads again in MiXCR, with one record for every CDR3 protein. Among tens of thousands of distinct CDR3 sequences, around 13% were seen once, and the ten largest hold 5% to 7%. The receptor was derived from an adult who was a healthcare worker with PCR-confirmed SARS-CoV-2 infection or an uninfected control (not recorded which). The material sequenced was whole blood.

CDR3 DNA sequence: TGTGCCAGCAGTGAACCGGGACAGGGAGGGTATGGCTACACCTTC. Amino acids: CASSEPGQGGYGYTF. The chain carries TRBV25-1 and TRBJ1-2, with 9 bases identical to TRBD1. CDR1 and CDR2 from the germline V gene are MGHDK and SYGVNS. This CDR3 spans 15 amino acids. V trimming: 2 bases; J trimming: 5 bases; junction bases outside the gene matches: 6.